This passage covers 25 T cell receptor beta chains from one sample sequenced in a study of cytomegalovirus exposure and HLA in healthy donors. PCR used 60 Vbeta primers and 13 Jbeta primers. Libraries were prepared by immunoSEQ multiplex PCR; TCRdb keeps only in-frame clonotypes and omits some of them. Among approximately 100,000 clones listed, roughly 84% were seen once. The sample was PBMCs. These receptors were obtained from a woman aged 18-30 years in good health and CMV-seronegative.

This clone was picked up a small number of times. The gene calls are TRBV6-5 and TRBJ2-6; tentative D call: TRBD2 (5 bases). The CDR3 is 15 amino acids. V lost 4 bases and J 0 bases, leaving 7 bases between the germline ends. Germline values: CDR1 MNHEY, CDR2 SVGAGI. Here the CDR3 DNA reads TGTGCCAGCAGTTCTACTAGCTCTGGGGCCAACGTCCTGACTTTC. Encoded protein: CASSSTSSGANVLTF.

As DNA, the CDR3 is TGTGCCAGCGTCTTATACAGGGCAGGCACCTACGAGCAGTACTTC. This sequence encodes CASVLYRAGTYEQYF. The gene calls are TRBV6-1 and TRBJ2-7; possible D gene TRBD1, 6 bases. Looked up from germline, CDR1 is MNHNS and CDR2 is SASEGT. Between the trimmed V and J ends, which lost 8 bases and 2 bases, there was a span of 19 bases. This CDR3 has 15 amino acids.

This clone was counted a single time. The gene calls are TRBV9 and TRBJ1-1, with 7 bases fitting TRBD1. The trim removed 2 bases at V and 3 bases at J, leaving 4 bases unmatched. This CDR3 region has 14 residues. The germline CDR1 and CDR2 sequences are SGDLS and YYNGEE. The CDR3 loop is CASSVRQGYTEAFF. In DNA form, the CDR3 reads TGTGCCAGCAGCGTGAGACAGGGCTACACTGAAGCTTTCTTT.

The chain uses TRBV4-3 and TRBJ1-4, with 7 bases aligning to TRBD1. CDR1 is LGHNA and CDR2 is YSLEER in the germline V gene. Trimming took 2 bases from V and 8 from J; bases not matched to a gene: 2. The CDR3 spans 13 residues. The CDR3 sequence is CASSQNRGEKLFF. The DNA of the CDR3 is TGCGCCAGCAGCCAAAACAGGGGAGAAAAACTGTTTTTT.

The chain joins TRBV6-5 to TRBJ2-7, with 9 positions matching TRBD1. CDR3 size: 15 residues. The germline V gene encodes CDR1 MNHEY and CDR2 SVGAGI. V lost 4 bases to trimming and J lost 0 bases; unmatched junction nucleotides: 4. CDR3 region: CASSLDRGSSYEQYF. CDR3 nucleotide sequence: TGTGCCAGCAGTTTAGACAGGGGGAGCTCCTACGAGCAGTACTTC.

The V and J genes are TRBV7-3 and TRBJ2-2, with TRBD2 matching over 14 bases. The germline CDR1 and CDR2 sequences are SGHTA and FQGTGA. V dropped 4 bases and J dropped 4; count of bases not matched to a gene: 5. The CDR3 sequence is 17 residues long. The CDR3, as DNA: TGTGCCAGCAGCTCGACTAGCGGGAGGGTTGGCACCGGGGAGCTGTTTTTT. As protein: CASSSTSGRVGTGELFF.

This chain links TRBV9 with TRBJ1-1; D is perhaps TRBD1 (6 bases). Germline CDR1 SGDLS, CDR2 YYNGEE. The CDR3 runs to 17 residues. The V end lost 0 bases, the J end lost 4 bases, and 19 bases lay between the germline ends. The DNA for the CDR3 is TGTGCCAGCAGCGTAGAACCTCTAACAGGGCCGGGCACTGAAGCTTTCTTT. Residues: CASSVEPLTGPGTEAFF.

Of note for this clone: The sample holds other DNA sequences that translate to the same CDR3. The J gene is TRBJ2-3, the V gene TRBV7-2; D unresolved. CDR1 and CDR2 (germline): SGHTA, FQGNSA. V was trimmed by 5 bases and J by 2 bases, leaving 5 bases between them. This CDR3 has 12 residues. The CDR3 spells CASSPYTDTQYF. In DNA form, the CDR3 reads TGTGCCAGCAGCCCTTACACAGATACGCAGTATTTT.

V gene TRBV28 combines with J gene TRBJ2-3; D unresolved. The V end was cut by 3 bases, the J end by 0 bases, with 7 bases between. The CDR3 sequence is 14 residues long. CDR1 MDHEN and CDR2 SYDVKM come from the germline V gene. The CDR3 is CASSFSLSTDTQYF. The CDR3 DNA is TGTGCCAGCAGTTTTTCCCTGAGCACAGATACGCAGTATTTT.

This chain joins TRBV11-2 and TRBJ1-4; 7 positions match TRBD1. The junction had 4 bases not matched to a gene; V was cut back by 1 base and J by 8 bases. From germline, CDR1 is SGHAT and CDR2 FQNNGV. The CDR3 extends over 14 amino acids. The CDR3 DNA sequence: TGTGCCAGCAGCTTAGGTGGGACAGCCGAAAAACTGTTTTTT. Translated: CASSLGGTAEKLFF.

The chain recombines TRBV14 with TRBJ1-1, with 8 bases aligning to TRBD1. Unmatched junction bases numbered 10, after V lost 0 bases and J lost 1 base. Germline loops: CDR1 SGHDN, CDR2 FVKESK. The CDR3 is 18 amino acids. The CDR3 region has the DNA TGTGCCAGCAGCCAAGACGAAGGACAGGGAAAACGGAACACTGAAGCTTTCTTT. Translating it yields CASSQDEGQGKRNTEAFF.

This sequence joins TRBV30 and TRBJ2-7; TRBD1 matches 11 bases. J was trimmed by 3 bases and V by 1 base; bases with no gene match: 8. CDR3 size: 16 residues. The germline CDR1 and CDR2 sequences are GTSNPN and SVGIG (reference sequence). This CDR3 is CAWSERSGTGGYEQYF. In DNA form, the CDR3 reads TGTGCCTGGAGTGAACGTTCCGGGACAGGGGGCTACGAGCAGTACTTC.

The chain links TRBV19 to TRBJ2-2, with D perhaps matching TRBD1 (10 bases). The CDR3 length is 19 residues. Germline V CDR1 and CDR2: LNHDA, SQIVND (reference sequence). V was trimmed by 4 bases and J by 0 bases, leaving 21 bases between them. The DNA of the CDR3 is TGTGCCAGTAGTAGGACAGGGGGACTAGCCCTAACGAACACCGGGGAGCTGTTTTTT. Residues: CASSRTGGLALTNTGELFF.

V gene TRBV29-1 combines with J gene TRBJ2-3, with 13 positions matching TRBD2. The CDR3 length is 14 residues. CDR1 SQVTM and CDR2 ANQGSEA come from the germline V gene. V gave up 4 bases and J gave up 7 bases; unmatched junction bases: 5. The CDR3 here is CSVVGLAGTNTQYF. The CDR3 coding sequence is TGCAGCGTTGTGGGACTAGCGGGAACTAATACGCAGTATTTT.

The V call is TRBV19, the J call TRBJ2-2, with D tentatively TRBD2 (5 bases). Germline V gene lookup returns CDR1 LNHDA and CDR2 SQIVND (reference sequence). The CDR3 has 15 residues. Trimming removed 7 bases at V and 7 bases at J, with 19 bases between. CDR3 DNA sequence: TGTGCCAGTAAAGTGGGTCGAGGGAACGGCGGGGAGCTGTTTTTT. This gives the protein CASKVGRGNGGELFF.

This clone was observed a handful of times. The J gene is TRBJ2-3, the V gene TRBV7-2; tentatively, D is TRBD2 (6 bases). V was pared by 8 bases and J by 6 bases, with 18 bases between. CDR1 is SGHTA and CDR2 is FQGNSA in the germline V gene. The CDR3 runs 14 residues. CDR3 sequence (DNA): TGTGCCAGCCTCCCCCAATCGGGGGTGGATACGCAGTATTTT. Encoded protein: CASLPQSGVDTQYF.

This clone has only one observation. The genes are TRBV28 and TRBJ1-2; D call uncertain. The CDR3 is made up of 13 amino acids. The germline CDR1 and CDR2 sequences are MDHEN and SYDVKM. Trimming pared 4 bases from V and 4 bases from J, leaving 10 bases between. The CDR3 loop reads CASSSLTGYGYTF. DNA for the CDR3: TGTGCCAGCAGTTCGCTAACGGGCTATGGCTACACCTTC.

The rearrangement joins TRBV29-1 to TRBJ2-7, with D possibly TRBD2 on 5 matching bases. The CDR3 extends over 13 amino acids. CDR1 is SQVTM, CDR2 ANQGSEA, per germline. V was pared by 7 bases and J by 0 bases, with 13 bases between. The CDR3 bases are TGCAGCGCCGATTTAGAGGGCTCCTACGAGCAGTACTTC. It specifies CSADLEGSYEQYF.

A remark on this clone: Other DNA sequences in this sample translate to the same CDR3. CDR3 region: CASSVEGLGTDTQYF. As DNA, the CDR3 is TGTGCCAGCAGCGTAGAGGGACTAGGAACAGATACGCAGTATTTT. This chain uses TRBV9 with TRBJ2-3, with 8 bases that match TRBD2. After removal of 0 bases from V and 3 bases from J, the junction contained 3 bases not matched to a gene. The germline gives CDR1 SGDLS, CDR2 YYNGEE. The CDR3 contains 15 residues.

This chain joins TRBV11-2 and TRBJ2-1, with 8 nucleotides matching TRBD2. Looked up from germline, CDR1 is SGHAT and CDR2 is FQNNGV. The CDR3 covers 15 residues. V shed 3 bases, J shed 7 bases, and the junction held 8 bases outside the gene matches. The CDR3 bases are TGTGCCAGCAGCTTTTACGGGGGGGGTTTGAATGAGCAGTTCTTC. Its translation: CASSFYGGGLNEQFF.

The DNA of the CDR3 is TGTGCCAGCAGCTTTCAGAACACTGAAGCTTTCTTT. Protein sequence: CASSFQNTEAFF. The chain uses TRBV7-9 and TRBJ1-1; D not resolved. Per germline, CDR1 SEHNR and CDR2 FQNEAQ (reference sequence). The CDR3 consists of 12 residues. V gave up 3 bases and J gave up 1 base, with 3 bases separating them.

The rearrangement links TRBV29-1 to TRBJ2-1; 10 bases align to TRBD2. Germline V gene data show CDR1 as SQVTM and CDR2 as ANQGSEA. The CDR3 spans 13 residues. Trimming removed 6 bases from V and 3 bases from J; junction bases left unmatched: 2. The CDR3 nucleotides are TGCAGCGTGGAGCGGGGGGGCTACAATGAGCAGTTCTTC. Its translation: CSVERGGYNEQFF.

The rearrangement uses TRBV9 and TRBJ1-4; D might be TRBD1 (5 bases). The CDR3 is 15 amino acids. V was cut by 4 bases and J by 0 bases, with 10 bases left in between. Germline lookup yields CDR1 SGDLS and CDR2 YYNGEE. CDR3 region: CASSIDSTTNEKLFF. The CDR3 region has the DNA TGTGCCAGCAGCATTGACAGTACAACTAATGAAAAACTGTTTTTT.

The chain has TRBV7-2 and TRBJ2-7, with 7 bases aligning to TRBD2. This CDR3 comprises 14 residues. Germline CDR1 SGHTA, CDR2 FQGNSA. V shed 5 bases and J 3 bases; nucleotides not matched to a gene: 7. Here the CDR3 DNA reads TGTGCCAGCAGCCAAGTCCGGGACTACTACGAGCAGTACTTC. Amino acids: CASSQVRDYYEQYF.

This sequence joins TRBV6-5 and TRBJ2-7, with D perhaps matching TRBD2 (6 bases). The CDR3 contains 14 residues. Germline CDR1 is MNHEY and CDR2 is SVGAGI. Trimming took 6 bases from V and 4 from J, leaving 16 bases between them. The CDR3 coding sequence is TGTGCCAGCAGCCCCGGGAGAGCCTATTACGAGCAGTACTTC. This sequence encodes CASSPGRAYYEQYF.